The entry that follows covers one T cell receptor (beta chain) sequence. Its antigen is not identified. This entry is derived from a study of Ad26.COV2.S vaccination and SARS-CoV-2 variants. Background on the study: Donor got 5x10^10 or 1x10^11 viral particles of Ad26.COV2.S. General observations from the study: Breadth measured for non-spike TCRs was similar across vaccine and placebo recipients. A substantial breadth of spike-specific CD8+ and CD4+ T cell responses after vaccination has been reported.

Produced via immunoSEQ multiplex PCR; TCRdb's table is partial and in-frame only. The repertoire holds hundreds of thousands of clones, with about 87% as singletons. The treatment is: roughly 18 received Ad26.COV2.S at low or high dose, single or two shots; about 5 received placebo; per-sample allocation not given. Specimen acquisition occurred on day 63 following the initial vaccine or placebo injection. The clonotype was recovered from a person between 18 and 59 years old who received the Ad26.COV2.S COVID-19 vaccine or a placebo. Sequenced material: peripheral blood, taken in a trial of Ad26.COV2.S vaccine versus placebo.

CDR3 sequence (DNA): TGTGCCAGCAGCTCGGGACCCGGGGATGGCGGGGAGCTGTTTTTT. Protein product: CASSSGPGDGGELFF. This chain links TRBV7-2 with TRBJ2-2; D possibly uses TRBD1 or TRBD2 (5 bases each). Looked up from germline, CDR1 is SGHTA and CDR2 is FQGNSA. Trimming shortened V by 4 bases and J by 7 bases, and 16 bases separated the two germline ends. The CDR3 is 15 residues long.